A selection of T cell receptor beta chains follows, all from one sample in a study of regulatory T cells in long-lasting Graves disease. TCRdb reanalysed the multiplex PCR reads using MiXCR and keeps one entry per CDR3 protein. This table has around 450,000 distinct CDR3 sequences, about 15% appearing once. These sequences were also reported in another study, on T cells in Graves' hyperthyroidism and ophthalmopathy.

The sample in question was peripheral blood mononuclear cells (PBMCs), obtained at new diagnosis, from a patient treated with antithyroid drugs. The receptors originated from a woman aged 40 to 50 with Graves disease. The CDR3 runs from the conserved cysteine through the conserved F or W. The order of the fields is V gene, D gene, J gene, clone size, CDR3 protein, CDR3 DNA. D genes are given only for firm matches. Clone sizes are given selectively: once, few, many, or a class where the clone is expanded.

TRBV28	TRBD1	TRBJ2-5	few	CASRSGQGAWETQYF	TGTGCCAGCAGATCAGGACAGGGGGCCTGGGAGACCCAGTACTTC
TRBV5-6	.	TRBJ1-5	many	CASSSQLSNQPQHF	TGTGCCAGCAGTTCCCAACTGAGCAATCAGCCCCAGCATTTT
TRBV28	.	TRBJ2-7	many	CASSSPAGLSTEQYF	TGTGCCAGCAGTTCCCCAGCAGGCCTTTCTACCGAGCAGTACTTC
TRBV7-9	.	TRBJ2-5	many	CASSLKAAIQETQYF	TGTGCCAGCAGCTTGAAGGCAGCGATACAAGAGACCCAGTACTTC
TRBV27	TRBD1	TRBJ2-1	.	CASSFWDRGKYEQLF	TGTGCCAGCAGTTTTTGGGACAGGGGAAAGTATGAGCAGCTCTTC
TRBV19	TRBD2	TRBJ2-3	.	CASSPGVAGSTDTQYF	TGTGCCAGTAGTCCCGGGGTAGCGGGGAGCACAGATACGCAGTATTTT
TRBV28	.	TRBJ2-1	many	CASSALARDGNEQFF	TGTGCCAGCAGTGCTCTAGCTCGCGACGGCAATGAGCAGTTCTTC
TRBV7-9	.	TRBJ2-1	.	CASSARQATYNEQFF	TGTGCCAGCAGCGCGCGACAGGCAACCTACAATGAGCAGTTCTTC
TRBV19	TRBD2	TRBJ2-1	few	CASSIELAAYNEQFF	TGTGCCAGTAGTATAGAACTAGCGGCCTACAATGAGCAGTTCTTC
TRBV4-3	TRBD1	TRBJ1-4	few	CASSQEYRGHEKLFF	TGCGCCAGCAGCCAAGAGTACAGGGGGCATGAAAAACTGTTTTTT
TRBV28	.	TRBJ2-7	few	CASSSRAKYF	TGTGCCAGCAGTTCTCGAGCGAAGTACTTC
TRBV7-8	.	TRBJ1-1	.	CASSLVQGSTEAFF	TGTGCCAGCAGCTTAGTCCAGGGGAGCACTGAAGCTTTCTTT
TRBV7-8	.	TRBJ2-5	.	CASSRSVRETQYF	TGTGCCAGCAGCCGCTCAGTCCGGGAGACCCAGTACTTC
TRBV7-9	.	TRBJ2-7	.	CASSSTGNEQYF	TGTGCCAGCAGCTCCACAGGGAACGAGCAGTACTTC
TRBV27	.	TRBJ2-7	.	CASRGAYEQYF	TGTGCCAGCAGAGGGGCCTACGAGCAGTACTTC